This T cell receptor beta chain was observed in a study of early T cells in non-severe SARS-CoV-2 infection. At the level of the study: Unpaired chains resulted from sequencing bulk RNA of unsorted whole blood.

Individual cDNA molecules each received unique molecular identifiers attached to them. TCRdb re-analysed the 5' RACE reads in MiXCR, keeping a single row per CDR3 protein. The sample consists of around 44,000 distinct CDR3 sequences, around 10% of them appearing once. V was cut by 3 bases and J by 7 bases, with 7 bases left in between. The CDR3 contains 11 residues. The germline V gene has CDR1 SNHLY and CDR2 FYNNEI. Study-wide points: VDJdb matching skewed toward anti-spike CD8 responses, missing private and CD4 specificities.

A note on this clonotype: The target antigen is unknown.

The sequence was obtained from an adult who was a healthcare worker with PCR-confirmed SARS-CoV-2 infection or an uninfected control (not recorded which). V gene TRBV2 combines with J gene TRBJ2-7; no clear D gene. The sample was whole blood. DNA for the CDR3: TGTGCCAGCAGTGATCTTGTAGAGCAGTACTTC. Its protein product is CASSDLVEQYF.